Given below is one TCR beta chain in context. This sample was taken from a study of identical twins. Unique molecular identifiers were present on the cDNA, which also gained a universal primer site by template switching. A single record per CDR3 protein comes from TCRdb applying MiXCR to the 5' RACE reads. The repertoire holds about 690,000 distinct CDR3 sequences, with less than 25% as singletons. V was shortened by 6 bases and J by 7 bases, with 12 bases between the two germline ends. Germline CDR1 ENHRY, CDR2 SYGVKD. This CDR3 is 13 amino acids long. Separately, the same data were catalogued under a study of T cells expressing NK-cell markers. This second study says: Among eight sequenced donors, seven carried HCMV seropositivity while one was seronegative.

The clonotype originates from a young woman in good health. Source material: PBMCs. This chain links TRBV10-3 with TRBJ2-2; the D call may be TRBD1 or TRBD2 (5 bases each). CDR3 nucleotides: TGTGCCATCAGGACCCGGGACGACGGGGAGCTGTTTTTT. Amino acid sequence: CAIRTRDDGELFF.